This T cell receptor (beta chain) derives from a study of blood T cell repertoires in COVID-19. The length of the CDR3 is 17 residues. V was shortened by 1 base and J by 4 bases, with 19 bases between the two germline ends. The germline gives CDR1 LNHNV, CDR2 YYDKDF (reference sequence). The assay was immunoSEQ multiplex PCR, and TCRdb's table has in-frame clones only and misses some. The repertoire holds 220,000 or so clones, with 65% to 85% as singletons. The source is a woman in her forties who had recovered from COVID-19. Sample: PBMCs or T cells enriched from blood (not recorded which). V usage is TRBV15 and J usage is TRBJ1-2; possible D gene TRBD1, 6 bases. In DNA, the CDR3 is TGTGCCACCAGCAGAGGGGGTCATACACAGGGAATCTATGGCTACACCTTC. Translated, it gives CATSRGGHTQGIYGYTF.